This TCR beta chain was profiled in a study of T cell clonality in common variable immunodeficiency. Whole-study results and caveats: Links between repertoire features and CVID complications were heterogeneity-limited. Shared TCRbeta clones were fewer between CVID subjects than controls.

Germline-derived CDR1 and CDR2 are SEHNR and FQNEAQ (reference sequence). Trimming left V 3 bases short and J 4 bases short, with 11 bases between. The CDR3 runs 14 residues. Sequencing input was equivalent genomic DNA from CVID and controls. Measured with immunoSEQ multiplex PCR; TCRdb has only the in-frame clones, and not every one. Singletons are absent from the sample, which has about 52,000 clones. This clone was observed at least ten times. As yet, its antigen is unknown. Read sequence stops 3 residues before the CDR3 end, and the germline J gene provides the missing end. Blood samples were heparinized, about 5 to 8 ml per donor.

The origin of this receptor is a person aged 18-69 years in good health. The source material was peripheral blood mononuclear cells. V and J are TRBV7-9 and TRBJ2-3; D gene unclear. The CDR3 region is CASSFLEPPDTQYF. The part of the CDR3 DNA that was read is TGTGCCAGCAGCTTCCTCGAGCCCCCAGATACG.